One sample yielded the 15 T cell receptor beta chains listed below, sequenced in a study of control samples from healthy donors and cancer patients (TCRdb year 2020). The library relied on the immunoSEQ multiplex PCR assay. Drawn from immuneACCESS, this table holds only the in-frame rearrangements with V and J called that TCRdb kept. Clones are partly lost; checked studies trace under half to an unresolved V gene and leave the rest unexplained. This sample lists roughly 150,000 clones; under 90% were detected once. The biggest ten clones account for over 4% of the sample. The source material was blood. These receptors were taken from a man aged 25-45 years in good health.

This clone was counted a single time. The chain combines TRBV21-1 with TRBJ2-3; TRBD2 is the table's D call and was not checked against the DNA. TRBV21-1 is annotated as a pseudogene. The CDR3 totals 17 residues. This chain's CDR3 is CASSRPTGGCRSDTQYF. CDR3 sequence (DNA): TGTGCCAGCAGCAGACCCACCGGCGGGTGTAGGTCAGATACGCAGTATTTT.

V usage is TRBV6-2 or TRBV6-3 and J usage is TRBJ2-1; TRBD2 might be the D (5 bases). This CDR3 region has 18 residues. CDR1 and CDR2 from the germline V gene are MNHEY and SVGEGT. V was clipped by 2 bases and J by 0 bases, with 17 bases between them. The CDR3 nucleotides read TGTGCCAGCAGTTACGGGCTAGTCCGTGCGGGCTCCTACAATGAGCAGTTCTTC. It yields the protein CASSYGLVRAGSYNEQFF.

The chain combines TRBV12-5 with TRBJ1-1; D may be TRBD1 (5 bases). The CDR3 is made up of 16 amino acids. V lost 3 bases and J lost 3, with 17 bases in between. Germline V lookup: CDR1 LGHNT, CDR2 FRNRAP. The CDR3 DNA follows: TGTGCTAGTGGTTTTAAGGGGTCCGGGTTGGACACTGAAGCTTTCTTT. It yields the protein CASGFKGSGLDTEAFF.

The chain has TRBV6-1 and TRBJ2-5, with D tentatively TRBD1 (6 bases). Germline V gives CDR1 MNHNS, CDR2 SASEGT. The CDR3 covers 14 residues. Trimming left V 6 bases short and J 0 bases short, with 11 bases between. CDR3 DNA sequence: TGTGCCAGCAGACCCCGGGACAACCAAGAGACCCAGTACTTC. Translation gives CASRPRDNQETQYF.

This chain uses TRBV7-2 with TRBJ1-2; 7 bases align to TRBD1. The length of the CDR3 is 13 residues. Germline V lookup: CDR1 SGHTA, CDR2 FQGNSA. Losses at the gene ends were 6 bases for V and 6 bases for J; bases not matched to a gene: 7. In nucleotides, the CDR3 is TGTGCCAGCAGTGGGACAGTTGGTGATGGCTACACCTTC. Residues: CASSGTVGDGYTF.

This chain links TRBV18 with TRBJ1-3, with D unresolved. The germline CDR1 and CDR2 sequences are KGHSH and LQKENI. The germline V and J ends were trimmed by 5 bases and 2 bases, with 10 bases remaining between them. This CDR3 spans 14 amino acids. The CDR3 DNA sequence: TGTGCCAGCTCATTCCGGGATCCTGGAAACACCATATATTTT. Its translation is CASSFRDPGNTIYF.

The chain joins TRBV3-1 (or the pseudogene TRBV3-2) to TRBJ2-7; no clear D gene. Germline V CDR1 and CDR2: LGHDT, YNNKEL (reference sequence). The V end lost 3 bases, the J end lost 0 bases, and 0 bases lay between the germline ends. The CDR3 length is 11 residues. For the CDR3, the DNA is TGTGCCAGCAGCCACTCCTACGAGCAGTACTTC. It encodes CASSHSYEQYF.

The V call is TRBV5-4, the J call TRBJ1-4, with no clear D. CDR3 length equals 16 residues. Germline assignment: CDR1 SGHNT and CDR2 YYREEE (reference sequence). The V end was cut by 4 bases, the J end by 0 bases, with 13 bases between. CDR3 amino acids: CASSHGSQATNEKLFF. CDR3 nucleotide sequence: TGTGCCAGCAGCCACGGAAGCCAAGCAACTAATGAAAAACTGTTTTTT. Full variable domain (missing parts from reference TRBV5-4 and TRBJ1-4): ETGVTQSPTHLIKTRGQQVTLRCSSQSGHNTVSWYQQALGQGPQFIFQYYREEENGRGNFPPRFSGLQFPNYSSELNVNALELDDSALYLCASSHGSQATNEKLFFGSGTQLSVL.

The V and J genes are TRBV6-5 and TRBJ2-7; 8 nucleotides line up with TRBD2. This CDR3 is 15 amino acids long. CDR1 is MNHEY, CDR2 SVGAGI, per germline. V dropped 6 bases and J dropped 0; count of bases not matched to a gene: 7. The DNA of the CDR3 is TGTGCCAGCAGCCGACTAGCGCAGAGCTCCTACGAGCAGTACTTC. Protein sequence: CASSRLAQSSYEQYF.

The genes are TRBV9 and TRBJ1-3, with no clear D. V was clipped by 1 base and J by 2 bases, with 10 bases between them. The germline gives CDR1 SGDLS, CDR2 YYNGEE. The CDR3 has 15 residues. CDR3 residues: CASSVSPRPGNTIYF. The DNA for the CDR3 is TGTGCCAGCAGCGTAAGTCCCAGACCTGGAAACACCATATATTTT.

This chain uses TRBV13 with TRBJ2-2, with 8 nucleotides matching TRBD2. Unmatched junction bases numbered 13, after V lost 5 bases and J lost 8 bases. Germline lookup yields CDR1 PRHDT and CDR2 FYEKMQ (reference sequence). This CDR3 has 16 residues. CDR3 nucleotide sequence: TGTGCCAGCAGCACCCGTAGGAGCGGGAGACCTGGGGAGCTGTTTTTT. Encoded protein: CASSTRRSGRPGELFF. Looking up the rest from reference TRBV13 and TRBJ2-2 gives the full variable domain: AAGVIQSPRHLIKEKRETATLKCYPIPRHDTVYWYQQGPGQDPQFLISFYEKMQSDKGSIPDRFSAQQFSDYHSELNMSSLELGDSALYFCASSTRRSGRPGELFFGEGSRLTVL.

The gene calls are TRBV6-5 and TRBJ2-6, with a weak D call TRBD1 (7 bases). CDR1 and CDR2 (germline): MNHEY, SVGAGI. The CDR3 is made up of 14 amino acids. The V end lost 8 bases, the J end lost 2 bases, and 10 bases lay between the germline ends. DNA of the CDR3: TGTGCCAGCTCAGGGGGGACTGGGGCCAACGTCCTGACTTTC. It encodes CASSGGTGANVLTF.

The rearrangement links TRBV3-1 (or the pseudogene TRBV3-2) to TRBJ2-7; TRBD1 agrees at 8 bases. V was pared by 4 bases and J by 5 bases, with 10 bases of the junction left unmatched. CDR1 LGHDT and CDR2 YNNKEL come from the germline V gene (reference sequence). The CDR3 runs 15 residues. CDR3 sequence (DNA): TGTGCCAGCAGCCTCGGGACAGGAGCCAGGGACGAGCAGTACTTC. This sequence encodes CASSLGTGARDEQYF.

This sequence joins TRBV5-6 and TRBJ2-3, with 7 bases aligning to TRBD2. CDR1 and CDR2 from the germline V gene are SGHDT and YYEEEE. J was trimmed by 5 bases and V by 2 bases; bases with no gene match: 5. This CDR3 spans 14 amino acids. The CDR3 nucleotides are TGTGCCAGCAGCTTCGGGGGGATGGTAGATACGCAGTATTTT. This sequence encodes CASSFGGMVDTQYF.

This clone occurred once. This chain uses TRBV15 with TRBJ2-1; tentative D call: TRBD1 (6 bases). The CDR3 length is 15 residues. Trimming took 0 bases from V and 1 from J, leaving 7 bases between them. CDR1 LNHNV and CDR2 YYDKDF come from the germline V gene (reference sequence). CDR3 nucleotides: TGTGCCACCAGCAGAGACAGGGGATCCTACAATGAGCAGTTCTTC. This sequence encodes CATSRDRGSYNEQFF.